These 22 T cell receptor beta chains share one sample of origin, sequenced in a study of shared clonotypes between healthy human individuals. The repertoire was sequenced with immunoSEQ multiplex PCR; TCRdb's copy has only in-frame clones and lacks some. The sample yields just under 350,000 clones, around four fifths seen once. The specimen was memory CD4+ T cells sorted from blood. This sample's subset: CD45RA-negative fraction. The source is a man younger than 45 in good health.

V and J are TRBV27 and TRBJ1-1, with a tentative D call TRBD1 (6 bases). There are 14 residues in the CDR3. Germline V lookup: CDR1 MNHEY, CDR2 SMNVEV (reference sequence). Deletions cut 4 bases from V and 4 bases from J, with 13 bases between. The CDR3 is CASSSQNRVTEAFF. In DNA, the CDR3 is TGTGCCAGCAGTTCCCAAAACAGGGTCACTGAAGCTTTCTTT.

This chain uses TRBV2 with TRBJ1-1; possibly TRBD1 for D (5 bases). Germline V CDR1 and CDR2: SNHLY, FYNNEI. Trimming stripped 2 bases from V and 8 bases from J, with 6 bases between. The CDR3 totals 11 residues. CDR3 DNA: TGTGCCAGCAGTGAATACAGGGAAGCTTTCTTT. The encoded protein is CASSEYREAFF.

The V call is TRBV27, the J call TRBJ1-2; no definite D call. V was trimmed by 6 bases and J by 8 bases, leaving 13 bases between them. The CDR3 runs to 12 residues. The V gene's germline CDR1 is MNHEY and CDR2 SMNVEV (reference sequence). CDR3 amino acids: CASRKGAVGYTF. As DNA, the CDR3 is TGTGCCAGCAGAAAGGGCGCGGTGGGCTACACCTTC.

Of note for this clone: A much more abundant neighbour one base away suggests this may be a read error. The chain is built from TRBV19 and TRBJ2-1; D call uncertain. Trimming removed 6 bases from V and 6 bases from J, with 6 bases in between. The CDR3 sequence is 11 residues long. In germline, CDR1 is LNHDA, CDR2 SQIVND (reference sequence). CDR3 region: CASSPGNEQFF. In DNA, the CDR3 is TGTGCCAGTAGCCCGGGCAATGAGCAGTTCTTC.

This chain uses TRBV6-5 with TRBJ1-3; D is uncertain. Germline assignment: CDR1 MNHEY and CDR2 SVGAGI. Deletions cut 6 bases from V and 1 base from J, with 4 bases between. The CDR3 spans 12 residues. This CDR3 is CASSPSGNTIYF. CDR3 DNA sequence: TGTGCCAGCAGCCCGTCTGGAAACACCATATATTTT.

This chain links TRBV7-9 with TRBJ2-7; 7 bases are a match to TRBD2. This CDR3 spans 15 amino acids. V trimming: 1 base; J trimming: 5 bases; junction bases outside the gene matches: 8. The germline V gene has CDR1 SEHNR and CDR2 FQNEAQ (reference sequence). Here the CDR3 reads CASSLGLGGYHEQYF. CDR3 DNA sequence: TGTGCCAGCAGCTTAGGTCTCGGGGGGTACCACGAGCAGTACTTC. Looking up the rest from reference TRBV7-9 and TRBJ2-7 gives the full variable domain: DTGVSQNPRHKITKRGQNVTFRCDPISEHNRLYWYRQTLGQGPEFLTYFQNEAQLEKSRLLSDRFSAERPKGSFSTLEIQRTEQGDSAMYLCASSLGLGGYHEQYFGPGTRLTVT.

This clone was counted once. This sequence joins TRBV5-6 and TRBJ1-2, with D possibly TRBD1 on 6 matching bases. This CDR3 comprises 15 residues. Looked up from germline, CDR1 is SGHDT and CDR2 is YYEEEE. The ends were cut back, 4 bases at V and 2 bases at J, with 15 bases in the middle. In DNA form, the CDR3 reads TGTGCCAGCAGCAGGATCTCCGACAGGAACTATGGCTACACCTTC. Encoded protein: CASSRISDRNYGYTF. Together with reference TRBV5-6 and TRBJ1-2, the CDR3 gives the full variable domain: DAGVTQSPTHLIKTRGQQVTLRCSPKSGHDTVSWYQQALGQGPQFIFQYYEEEERQRGNFPDRFSGHQFPNYSSELNVNALLLGDSALYLCASSRISDRNYGYTFGSGTRLTVV.

The chain has TRBV5-1 and TRBJ2-5; possible D gene TRBD2, 7 bases. V was pared by 0 bases and J by 4 bases, with 13 bases between. The CDR3 has 15 residues. Germline CDR1 and CDR2: SGHRS and YFSETQ. The CDR3 is CASSLAAGAGETQYF. The DNA for the CDR3 is TGCGCCAGCAGCTTGGCCGCGGGGGCGGGAGAGACCCAGTACTTC.

The chain joins TRBV11-3 to TRBJ2-3, with D possibly matching TRBD1 (5 bases). The CDR3 runs 16 residues. Trimming removed 3 bases from V and 2 bases from J, with 15 bases in between. Germline CDR1 is SGHNT and CDR2 is YENEEA. The CDR3 DNA reads TGTGCCAGCAGCTTGGGAACCGACAGCTACACAGATACGCAGTATTTT. This codes for CASSLGTDSYTDTQYF.

J is TRBJ1-2 and V is TRBV18, with 11 bases aligning to TRBD1. The V gene's germline CDR1 is KGHSH and CDR2 LQKENI. V dropped 1 base and J dropped 8; count of bases not matched to a gene: 15. The CDR3 consists of 18 residues. The CDR3 DNA is TGTGCCAGCTCACCACGAACACTGGACAGGGGGCTGATGGTGGGCTACACCTTC. As protein: CASSPRTLDRGLMVGYTF.

This clone was counted many times. The gene calls are TRBV4-3 and TRBJ1-2; D call uncertain. Germline assignment: CDR1 LGHNA and CDR2 YSLEER. V gave up 0 bases and J gave up 5 bases, with 10 bases separating them. CDR3 size: 14 residues. The CDR3 reads CASSQDLEGYGYTF. For the CDR3, the DNA is TGCGCCAGCAGCCAAGATCTTGAGGGATATGGCTACACCTTC.

The J gene is TRBJ1-2, the V gene TRBV5-1; 10 bases fit TRBD1. CDR1 and CDR2 from the germline V gene are SGHRS and YFSETQ. The CDR3 runs to 17 residues. The junction had 13 bases not matched to a gene; V was cut back by 1 base and J by 7 bases. CDR3 DNA sequence: TGCGCCAGCAGCTTGTCCGCCGGGACAGGGGTTGGGGGTGGCTACACCTTC. This encodes CASSLSAGTGVGGGYTF. Together with reference TRBV5-1 and TRBJ1-2, the CDR3 gives the full variable domain: KAGVTQTPRYLIKTRGQQVTLSCSPISGHRSVSWYQQTPGQGLQFLFEYFSETQRNKGNFPGRFSGRQFSNSRSEMNVSTLELGDSALYLCASSLSAGTGVGGGYTFGSGTRLTVV.

J is TRBJ2-4 and V is TRBV4-2; D call uncertain. Germline CDR1 and CDR2: LGHNA and YNFKEQ. The length of the CDR3 is 12 residues. Between the trimmed V and J ends, which lost 1 base and 5 bases, there was a span of 3 bases. CDR3 DNA sequence: TGTGCCAGCAGCCAAGTACAAAACATTCAGTACTTC. Translating it yields CASSQVQNIQYF.

V usage is TRBV6-8 and J usage is TRBJ1-5, with D uncertain. The CDR3 sequence is 15 residues long. Germline V gene lookup returns CDR1 MNHGY and CDR2 SAAAGT. V gave up 10 bases and J gave up 1 base, with 17 bases separating them. The CDR3 nucleotides are TGTGCCAATCCGGGGTCCCTCGGGAGCAATCAGCCCCAGCATTTT. Translation: CANPGSLGSNQPQHF.

Written as DNA, the CDR3 is TGTGCCATCAGTGAGAACAGCCCAGGGAGCAATCAGCCCCAGCATTTT. This gives the protein CAISENSPGSNQPQHF. The V call is TRBV10-3, the J call TRBJ1-5; D perhaps matches TRBD1 (5 bases). CDR3 length: 16 amino acids. In germline, CDR1 is ENHRY, CDR2 SYGVKD. Trimming left V 2 bases short and J 1 base short, with 12 bases between.

This chain joins TRBV18 and TRBJ2-7; D is uncertain. The V gene lost 0 bases and the J gene lost 4 bases, with 10 bases spanning the gap. Germline CDR1 is KGHSH and CDR2 is LQKENI. The CDR3 extends over 14 amino acids. CDR3 bases: TGTGCCAGCTCACCACCAGCCCCAGCATACGAGCAGTACTTC. Its translation is CASSPPAPAYEQYF.

The chain links TRBV5-1 to TRBJ2-4; TRBD1 might be the D (6 bases). Germline-derived CDR1 and CDR2 are SGHRS and YFSETQ. V lost 1 base and J lost 0, with 11 bases in between. The CDR3 is 16 amino acids. The CDR3 DNA follows: TGCGCCAGCAGCTTGCAAACAGGGAAAGCCAAAAACATTCAGTACTTC. This translates into CASSLQTGKAKNIQYF.

For this clone: The same CDR3 can be traced to other DNA sequences in this sample. The chain has TRBV7-2 and TRBJ2-3; D is unclear. The CDR3 length is 12 residues. CDR1 and CDR2 from the germline V gene are SGHTA and FQGNSA. Trimming stripped 6 bases from V and 1 base from J, with 5 bases between. CDR3 sequence: CASSPGTDTQYF. The CDR3 coding sequence is TGTGCCAGCAGTCCCGGCACAGATACGCAGTATTTT.

In regard to this clone: Mismatch with germline at one junction end may stem from a read error. The chain employs TRBV16 and TRBJ1-1; D is undetermined. CDR3 length: 13 residues. Germline V lookup: CDR1 KGHSY, CDR2 FQNENV. The CDR3 loop reads CASSQSRDGEAFF. The CDR3 nucleotides read TGTGCCAGCAGTCAATCCAGAGATGGTGAAGCTTTCTTT.

The rearrangement links TRBV5-4 to TRBJ2-5, with 8 positions matching TRBD2. The germline V gene encodes CDR1 SGHNT and CDR2 YYREEE (reference sequence). J was trimmed by 5 bases and V by 4 bases; bases with no gene match: 7. The CDR3 sequence is 14 residues long. The CDR3 spells CASSMTSVEETQYF. CDR3 sequence (DNA): TGTGCCAGCAGCATGACTAGCGTTGAGGAGACCCAGTACTTC.

The chain combines TRBV25-1 with TRBJ1-4, with D unresolved. Germline assignment: CDR1 MGHDK and CDR2 SYGVNS. The CDR3 loop spans 15 amino acids. Trimming pared 4 bases from V and 0 bases from J, leaving 9 bases between. In DNA form, the CDR3 reads TGTGCCAGCAGTGTAATCGGGACAACTAATGAAAAACTGTTTTTT. Its translation is CASSVIGTTNEKLFF.

V is TRBV9 and J is TRBJ2-7; 14 nucleotides match TRBD2. CDR3 length: 16 amino acids. J gave up 1 base and V 2 bases, and 2 bases lay outside the gene matches. Germline CDR1 reads SGDLS; CDR2 reads YYNGEE. The CDR3 protein is CASSVGLAGESYEQYF. As DNA, the CDR3 is TGTGCCAGCAGCGTGGGACTAGCGGGAGAGTCCTACGAGCAGTACTTC.